The clone carrying this TCR beta chain was recorded once. The sample originates from a study of blood T cell repertoires in COVID-19. As for the study in general: Researchers got acute and convalescent COVID-19 samples from the United States, Italy and Spain. PBMCs, B-cell-depleted T cells, or T cells provided the cDNA or gDNA that made up the material.

CDR3 size: 15 residues. Germline values: CDR1 SGHRS, CDR2 YFSETQ. V lost 4 bases and J lost 7; bases outside the gene matches: 8. Authors' analysis steps: By means of reference gene primer amplification, nucleated cell counts were estimated. Here immunoSEQ multiplex PCR was the method, and the copy in TCRdb shows in-frame clones only, minus some. D and trimming were read from the DNA, whereas the V and J calls and clone size are those reported in that table. Of over 400,000 clones listed, 70% to 90% are singletons. This TCR came from a human donor in a cohort sampled during active COVID-19. The V call is TRBV5-1, the J call TRBJ1-6, with 7 bases lining up with TRBD1. The specimen sequenced was peripheral blood. CDR3 sequence reads: CASSLTGFENSPLHF. In DNA, the CDR3 is TGCGCCAGCAGCCTGACAGGGTTCGAGAATTCACCCCTCCACTTT.